The 17 T cell receptor beta chains in this list originate from one sample, sequenced in a study of graft-versus-host responses after intestinal transplantation. TCRdb keeps only in-frame clones here, not all; method: immunoSEQ multiplex PCR. The sample has 35,000 to 40,000 clones; around 87% are singletons. Tissue processing of the graft released intraepithelial and lamina propria lymphocytes from it. The sequenced sample was ileum tissue, obtained approximately 200 days after intestinal transplant. The origin of the receptors is a human patient who received an intestinal transplant, so some T cells may come from the graft donor.

This chain uses TRBV7-3 with TRBJ2-1, with 7 bases that match TRBD2. There are 15 residues in the CDR3. The germline gives CDR1 SGHTA, CDR2 FQGTGA. V shed 5 bases, J shed 3 bases, and the junction held 7 bases outside the gene matches. CDR3 sequence (DNA): TGTGCCAGCAGCCAAAATGGGGGGGGCTACAATGAGCAGTTCTTC. This encodes CASSQNGGGYNEQFF.

The chain links TRBV19 to TRBJ2-1, with 10 bases lining up with TRBD2. CDR1 is LNHDA, CDR2 SQIVND, per germline (reference sequence). The CDR3 has 15 amino acids. J lost 5 bases, V lost 5 bases, and 6 bases had no gene match. The CDR3 loop reads CASSPSGRDHNEQFF. The CDR3 coding sequence is TGTGCCAGTAGTCCCAGCGGGAGGGATCACAATGAGCAGTTCTTC. The full variable domain, in which reference TRBV19 and TRBJ2-1 provide the parts outside the CDR3, is DGGITQSPKYLFRKEGQNVTLSCEQNLNHDAMYWYRQDPGQGLRLIYYSQIVNDFQKGDIAEGYSVSREKKESFPLTVTSAQKNPTAFYLCASSPSGRDHNEQFFGPGTRLTVL.

The rearrangement joins TRBV9 to TRBJ1-1; D not resolved. Germline CDR1 reads SGDLS; CDR2 reads YYNGEE. Trimming removed 0 bases at V and 0 bases at J, with 9 bases between. The CDR3 has 15 residues. CDR3 region: CASSVDRQMNTEAFF. CDR3 coding DNA: TGTGCCAGCAGCGTAGACCGGCAGATGAACACTGAAGCTTTCTTT.

The sample holds a few counts of this clone. The chain combines TRBV7-9 with TRBJ2-7; D gene ambiguous. V gave up 7 bases and J gave up 6 bases, with 13 bases separating them. Germline CDR1 reads SEHNR; CDR2 reads FQNEAQ (reference sequence). There are 12 residues in the CDR3. Written as DNA, the CDR3 is TGTGCCAGCATCGGCGTCAGTCCCGAGCAGTACTTC. Amino acids: CASIGVSPEQYF.

The CDR3, as DNA: TGTGCCAGCAGCATCACAGGGGCGGGAGAGACCCAGTACTTC. It translates to CASSITGAGETQYF. The J gene is TRBJ2-5, the V gene TRBV7-2; 7 positions agree with TRBD1. CDR1 SGHTA and CDR2 FQGNSA come from the germline V gene. The CDR3 is made up of 14 amino acids. V was pared by 5 bases and J by 4 bases, with 7 bases of the junction left unmatched.

The chain combines TRBV6-6 with TRBJ1-4; 9 nucleotides match TRBD1. The germline V gene has CDR1 MNHNY and CDR2 SVGAGI (reference sequence). The CDR3 has 16 residues. Trimming cost V 0 bases and J 5 bases; bases outside gene matches: 4. CDR3 coding DNA: TGTGCCAGCAGTTACTCAAGGACAGGGGAAAATGAAAAACTGTTTTTT. Translation gives CASSYSRTGENEKLFF.

The rearrangement links TRBV11-2 to TRBJ2-7; TRBD1 aligns across 7 bases. From germline, CDR1 is SGHAT and CDR2 FQNNGV. The CDR3 runs 13 residues. Trimming took 5 bases from V and 4 from J; bases not matched to a gene: 5. CDR3 sequence: CASSVRDRYEQYF. The CDR3 region has the DNA TGTGCCAGCAGCGTCCGGGACAGATACGAGCAGTACTTC.

This chain joins TRBV2 and TRBJ1-5; D is unclear. The CDR3 has 14 residues. The germline CDR1 and CDR2 sequences are SNHLY and FYNNEI. V was trimmed by 10 bases and J by 0 bases, leaving 13 bases between them. CDR3 residues: CATKDEDSNQPQHF. The DNA for the CDR3 is TGTGCCACCAAGGACGAGGATAGCAATCAGCCCCAGCATTTT.

The V gene is TRBV9, the J gene TRBJ2-5; TRBD2 matches at 10 bases. The germline V gene encodes CDR1 SGDLS and CDR2 YYNGEE. The CDR3 covers 15 residues. V lost 2 bases and J lost 5; bases outside the gene matches: 6. The CDR3 loop is CASSVMGLALETQYF. The CDR3 nucleotides read TGTGCCAGCAGCGTTATGGGACTAGCGTTGGAGACCCAGTACTTC.

The rearrangement uses TRBV2 and TRBJ1-4, with TRBD1 matching over 7 bases. J was trimmed by 1 base and V by 6 bases; bases with no gene match: 5. CDR1 is SNHLY and CDR2 is FYNNEI in the germline V gene. The CDR3 has 15 residues. For the CDR3, the DNA is TGTGCCAGCAGCCGGACAGGCGGAACTAATGAAAAACTGTTTTTT. Its translation is CASSRTGGTNEKLFF.

This chain joins TRBV28 and TRBJ2-7; possibly TRBD1 for D (5 bases). V dropped 6 bases and J dropped 0 bases, with 18 bases sitting between them. Germline V gene data show CDR1 as MDHEN and CDR2 as SYDVKM. The CDR3 has 16 residues. In nucleotides, the CDR3 is TGTGCCAGCAGCCCGGGCGGCAGGGTAAACTCCTACGAGCAGTACTTC. Its protein product is CASSPGGRVNSYEQYF.

CDR3 protein: CASSFWDGGDEQYF. The CDR3 DNA follows: TGTGCCAGCAGCTTTTGGGACGGTGGAGATGAGCAGTACTTC. This chain links TRBV5-5 with TRBJ2-7; D assignment may be TRBD1 or TRBD2 (5 bases each). Germline V gives CDR1 SGHKS, CDR2 YYEKEE (reference sequence). The V end was cut by 2 bases, the J end by 7 bases, with 16 bases between. The CDR3 has 14 amino acids. Full variable domain (remainder filled in from reference TRBV5-5 and TRBJ2-7): DAGVTQSPTHLIKTRGQQVTLRCSPISGHKSVSWYQQVLGQGPQFIFQYYEKEERGRGNFPDRFSARQFPNYSSELNVNALLLGDSALYLCASSFWDGGDEQYFGPGTRLTVT.

The chain is built from TRBV4-2 and TRBJ1-1, with D perhaps TRBD1 (5 bases). The V and J ends lost 3 bases and 1 base respectively, with 15 bases between them. The CDR3 covers 16 residues. Per the germline V gene, CDR1 is LGHNA and CDR2 is YNFKEQ. CDR3 loop: CASSHISGTGNTEAFF. The CDR3 DNA reads TGTGCCAGCAGCCACATTTCCGGGACGGGGAACACTGAAGCTTTCTTT.

In this sample, this clone turned up once. The rearrangement links TRBV28 to TRBJ1-5; the D gene is possibly TRBD1 (6 bases). V dropped 5 bases and J dropped 0 bases, with 14 bases sitting between them. This CDR3 has 16 residues. CDR1 is MDHEN and CDR2 is SYDVKM in the germline V gene. Here the CDR3 reads CASSKRTAYSNQPQHF. The CDR3 DNA is TGTGCCAGCAGTAAACGGACAGCCTATAGCAATCAGCCCCAGCATTTT.

The sample holds one count of this clone. The chain combines TRBV2 with TRBJ2-1; D ambiguous. The CDR3 length is 15 residues. Deletions cut 4 bases from V and 7 bases from J, with 17 bases between. Germline V gene data show CDR1 as SNHLY and CDR2 as FYNNEI. CDR3 in DNA: TGTGCCAGCAGTGCCTTTCTGTTTGACGGAAATGAGCAGTTCTTC. Protein sequence: CASSAFLFDGNEQFF.

The V call is TRBV6-6, the J call TRBJ1-2; no reliable D call. Trimming pared 6 bases from V and 4 bases from J, leaving 18 bases between. The germline V gene encodes CDR1 MNHNY and CDR2 SVGAGI (reference sequence). The CDR3 is made up of 15 amino acids. The DNA of the CDR3 is TGTGCCAGCAGACAAGGTACGGACTCCAGCTATGGCTACACCTTC. The encoded protein is CASRQGTDSSYGYTF.

This rearrangement joins TRBV5-1 to TRBJ2-1; 13 bases fit TRBD2. Germline lookup yields CDR1 SGHRS and CDR2 YFSETQ. V shed 4 bases and J 8 bases; nucleotides not matched to a gene: 12. The CDR3 length is 17 residues. The CDR3 DNA follows: TGCGCCAGCAGCACGGGGACTAGCGGGGTATTCTTCCATGAGCAGTTCTTC. It yields the protein CASSTGTSGVFFHEQFF.